This TCR beta chain was recovered during a study of blood T cell repertoires in COVID-19. As for the study in general: COVID-19 samples collected from the United States, Italy and Spain covered acute and convalescent phases. In each case, the material was cDNA or gDNA derived from T cells, B-cell-depleted T cells, or PBMCs.

Authors' data handling: Amplification of reference gene primers was used by the study to estimate nucleated cell counts. Produced via immunoSEQ multiplex PCR; TCRdb's table is partial and in-frame only. That table gives V, J and clone size, and the DNA gave D and trimming. The data show about 180,000 clones, approximately 84% seen once. CDR1 is SGHAT, CDR2 FQNNGV, per germline. V lost 4 bases, J lost 7 bases, and 6 bases stayed unmatched. The CDR3 contains 15 residues. Seattle participants joined during active infection and were tracked over time. The chain is built from TRBV11-2 and TRBJ2-2; TRBD2 matches 10 bases. The sequence derives from a woman aged 45-65 years with COVID-19, enrolled during active disease. Sequencing was performed on peripheral blood. CDR3 amino acids: CASSSVGLANGELFF. The CDR3 DNA follows: TGTGCCAGCAGCTCAGTGGGACTAGCGAACGGGGAGCTGTTTTTT.